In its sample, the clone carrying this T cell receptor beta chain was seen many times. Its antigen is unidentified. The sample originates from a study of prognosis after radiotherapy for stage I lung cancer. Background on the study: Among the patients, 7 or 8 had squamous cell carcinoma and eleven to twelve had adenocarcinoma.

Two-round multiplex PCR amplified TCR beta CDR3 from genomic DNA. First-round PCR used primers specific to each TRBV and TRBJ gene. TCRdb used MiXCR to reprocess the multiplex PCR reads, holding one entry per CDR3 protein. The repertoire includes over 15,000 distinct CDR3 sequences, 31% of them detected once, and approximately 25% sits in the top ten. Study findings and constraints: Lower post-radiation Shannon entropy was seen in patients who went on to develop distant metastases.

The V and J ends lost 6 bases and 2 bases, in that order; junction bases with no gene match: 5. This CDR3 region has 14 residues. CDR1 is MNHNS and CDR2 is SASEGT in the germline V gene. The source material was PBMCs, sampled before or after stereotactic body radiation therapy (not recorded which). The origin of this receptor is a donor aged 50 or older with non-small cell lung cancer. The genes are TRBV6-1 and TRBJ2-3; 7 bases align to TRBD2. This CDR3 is CASRLAGPTDTQYF. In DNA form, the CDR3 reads TGTGCCAGCAGATTAGCGGGCCCCACAGATACGCAGTATTTT.